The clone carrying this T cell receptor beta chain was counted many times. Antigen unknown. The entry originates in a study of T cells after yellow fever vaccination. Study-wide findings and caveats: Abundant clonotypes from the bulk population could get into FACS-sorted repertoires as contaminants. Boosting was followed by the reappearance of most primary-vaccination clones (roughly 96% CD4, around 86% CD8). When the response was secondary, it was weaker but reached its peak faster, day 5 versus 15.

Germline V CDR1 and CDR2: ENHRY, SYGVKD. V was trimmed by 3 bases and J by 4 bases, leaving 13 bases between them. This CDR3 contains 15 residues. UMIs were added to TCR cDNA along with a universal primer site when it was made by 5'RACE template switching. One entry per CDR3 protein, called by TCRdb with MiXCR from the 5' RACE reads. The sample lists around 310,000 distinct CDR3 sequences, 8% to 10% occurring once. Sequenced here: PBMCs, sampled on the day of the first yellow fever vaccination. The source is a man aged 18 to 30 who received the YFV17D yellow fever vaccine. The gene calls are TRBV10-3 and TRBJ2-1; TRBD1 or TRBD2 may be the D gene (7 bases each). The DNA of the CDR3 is TGTGCCATCAGTGAAGGGCAGGGGGGGTACAATGAGCAGTTCTTC. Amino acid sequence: CAISEGQGGYNEQFF.